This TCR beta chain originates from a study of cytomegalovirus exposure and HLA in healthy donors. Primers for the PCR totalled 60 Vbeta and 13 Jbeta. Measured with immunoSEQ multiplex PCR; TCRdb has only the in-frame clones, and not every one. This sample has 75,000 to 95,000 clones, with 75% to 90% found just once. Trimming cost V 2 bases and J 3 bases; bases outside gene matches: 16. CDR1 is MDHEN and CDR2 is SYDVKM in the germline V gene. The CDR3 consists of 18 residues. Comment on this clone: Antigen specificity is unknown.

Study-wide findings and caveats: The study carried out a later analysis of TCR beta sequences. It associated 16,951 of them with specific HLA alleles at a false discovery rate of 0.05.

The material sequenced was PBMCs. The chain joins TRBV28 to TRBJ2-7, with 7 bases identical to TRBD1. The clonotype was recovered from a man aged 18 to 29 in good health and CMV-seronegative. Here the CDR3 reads CASSLGETVGQVDYEQYF. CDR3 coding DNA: TGTGCCAGCAGTTTAGGAGAGACGGTTGGACAGGTAGACTACGAGCAGTACTTC. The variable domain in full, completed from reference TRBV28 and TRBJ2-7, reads DVKVTQSSRYLVKRTGEKVFLECVQDMDHENMFWYRQDPGLGLRLIYFSYDVKMKEKGDIPEGYSVSREKKERFSLILESASTNQTSMYLCASSLGETVGQVDYEQYFGPGTRLTVT.